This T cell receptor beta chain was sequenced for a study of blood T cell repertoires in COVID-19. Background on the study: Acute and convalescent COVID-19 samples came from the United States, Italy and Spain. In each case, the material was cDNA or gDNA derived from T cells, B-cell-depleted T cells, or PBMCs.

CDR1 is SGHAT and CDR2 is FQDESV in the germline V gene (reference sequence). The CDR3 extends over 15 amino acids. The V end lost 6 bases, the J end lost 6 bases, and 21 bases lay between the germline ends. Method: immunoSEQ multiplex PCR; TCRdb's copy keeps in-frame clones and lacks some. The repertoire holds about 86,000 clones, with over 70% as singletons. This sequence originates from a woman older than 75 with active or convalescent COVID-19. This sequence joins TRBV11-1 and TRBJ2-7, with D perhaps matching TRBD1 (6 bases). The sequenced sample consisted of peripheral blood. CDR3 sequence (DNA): TGTGCCAGCAGGCCCCTACAGGGCCCCGGGTCCGAGCAGTACTTC. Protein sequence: CASRPLQGPGSEQYF.